This TCR beta chain is from a study of blood T cells in healthy people across ages. Whole-study results and caveats: The recorded TCR beta diversity per million T cells decreased in a roughly linear manner with age.

PCR was performed a second time for roughly 7 to 11 cycles using a sample-barcoded 5' primer and a J-beta primer mix. TCRdb independently ran MiXCR on the 5' RACE reads; one entry per CDR3 protein. This table holds 750,000 to 850,000 distinct CDR3 sequences, roughly 25% found once. This clonotype was detected only once. Its antigen remains unknown. An end of the junction does not agree with germline; a read error may underlie this. Looked up from germline, CDR1 is SGHNT and CDR2 is YENEEA. The CDR3 contains 12 residues. This sample was also put to use in a study of T cells of mothers and their children. That publication notes: Thymic selection shapes TCR recombination output similarly in related and unrelated pairs.

This clonotype was obtained from a boy aged 5-17 years in good health. Sequencing was done on a sample of blood. The chain uses TRBV11-3 and TRBJ1-1; D not certain. DNA of the CDR3: TGTGCCGGCAGCTCCGAGGGTTCCGAAGCTTTCTTT. Translation gives CAGSSEGSEAFF.